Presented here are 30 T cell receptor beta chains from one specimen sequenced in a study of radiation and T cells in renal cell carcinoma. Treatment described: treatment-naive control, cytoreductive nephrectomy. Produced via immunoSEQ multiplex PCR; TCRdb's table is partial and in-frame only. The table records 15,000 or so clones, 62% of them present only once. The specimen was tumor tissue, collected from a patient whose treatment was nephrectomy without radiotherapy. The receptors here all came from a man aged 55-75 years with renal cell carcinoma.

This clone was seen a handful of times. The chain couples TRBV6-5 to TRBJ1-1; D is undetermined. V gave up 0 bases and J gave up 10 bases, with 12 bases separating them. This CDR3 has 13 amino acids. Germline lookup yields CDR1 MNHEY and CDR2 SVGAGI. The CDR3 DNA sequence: TGTGCCAGCAGTTACTCGGCGAGTCATAGAGCTTTCTTT. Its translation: CASSYSASHRAFF.

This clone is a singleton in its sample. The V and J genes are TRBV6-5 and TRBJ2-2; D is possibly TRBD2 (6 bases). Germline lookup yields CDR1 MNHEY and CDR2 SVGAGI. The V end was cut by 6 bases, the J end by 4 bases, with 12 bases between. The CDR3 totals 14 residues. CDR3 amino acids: CASRPGSGTGELFF. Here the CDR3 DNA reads TGTGCCAGCAGACCAGGTAGCGGCACCGGGGAGCTGTTTTTT.

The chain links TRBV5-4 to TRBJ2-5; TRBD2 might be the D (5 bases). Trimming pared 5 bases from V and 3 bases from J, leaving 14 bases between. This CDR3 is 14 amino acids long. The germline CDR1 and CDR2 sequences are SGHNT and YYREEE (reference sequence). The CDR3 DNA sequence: TGTGCCAGCAGTCTTCGGGATAACAAAGAGACCCAGTACTTC. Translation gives CASSLRDNKETQYF.

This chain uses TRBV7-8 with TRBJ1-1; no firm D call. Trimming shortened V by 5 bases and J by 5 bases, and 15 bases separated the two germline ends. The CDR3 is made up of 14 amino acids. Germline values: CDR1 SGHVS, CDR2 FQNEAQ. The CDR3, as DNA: TGTGCCAGCAGCCCTTATGCAGGATTGACTGAAGCTTTCTTT. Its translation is CASSPYAGLTEAFF.

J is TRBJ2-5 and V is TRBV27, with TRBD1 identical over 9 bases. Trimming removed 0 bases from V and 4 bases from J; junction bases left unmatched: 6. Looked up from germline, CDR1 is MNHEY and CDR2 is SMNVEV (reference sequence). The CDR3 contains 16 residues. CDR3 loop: CASSLSRQGGGETQYF. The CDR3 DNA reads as TGTGCCAGCAGTTTATCGCGACAGGGGGGGGGAGAGACCCAGTACTTC.

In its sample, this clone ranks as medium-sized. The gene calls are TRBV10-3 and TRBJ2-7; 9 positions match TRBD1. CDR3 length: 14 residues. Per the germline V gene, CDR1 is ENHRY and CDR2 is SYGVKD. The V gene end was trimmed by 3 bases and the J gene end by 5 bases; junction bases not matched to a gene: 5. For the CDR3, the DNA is TGTGCCATCAGTGAAGTCGGACAGGGGCACGAGCAGTACTTC. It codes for CAISEVGQGHEQYF.

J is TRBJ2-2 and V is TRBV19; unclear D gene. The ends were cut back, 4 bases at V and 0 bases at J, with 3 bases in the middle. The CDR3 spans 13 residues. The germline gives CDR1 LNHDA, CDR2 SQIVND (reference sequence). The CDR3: CASSRANTGELFF. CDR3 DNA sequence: TGTGCCAGTAGTAGGGCGAACACCGGGGAGCTGTTTTTT.

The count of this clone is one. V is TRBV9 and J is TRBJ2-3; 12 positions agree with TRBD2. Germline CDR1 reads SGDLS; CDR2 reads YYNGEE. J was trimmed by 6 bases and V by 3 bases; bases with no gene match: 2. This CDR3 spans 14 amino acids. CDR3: CASSASGREDTQYF. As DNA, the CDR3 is TGTGCCAGCAGCGCTAGCGGGAGGGAGGATACGCAGTATTTT.

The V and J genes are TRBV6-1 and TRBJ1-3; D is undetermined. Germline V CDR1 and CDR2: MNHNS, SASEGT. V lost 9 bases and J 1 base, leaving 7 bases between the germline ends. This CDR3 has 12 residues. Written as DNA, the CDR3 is TGTGCCAGTGGGTCGTCTGGAAACACCATATATTTT. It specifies CASGSSGNTIYF.

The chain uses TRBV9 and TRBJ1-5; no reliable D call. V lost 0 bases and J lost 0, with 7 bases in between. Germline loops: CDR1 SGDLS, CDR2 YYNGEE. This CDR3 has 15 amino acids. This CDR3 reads CASSVANGSNQPQHF. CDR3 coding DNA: TGTGCCAGCAGCGTAGCTAACGGTAGCAATCAGCCCCAGCATTTT.

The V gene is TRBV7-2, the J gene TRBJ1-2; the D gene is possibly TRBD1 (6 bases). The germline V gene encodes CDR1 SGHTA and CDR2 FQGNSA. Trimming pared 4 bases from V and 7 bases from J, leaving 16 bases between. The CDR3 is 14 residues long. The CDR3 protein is CASSSIQGASGYTF. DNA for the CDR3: TGTGCCAGCAGCTCGATACAGGGAGCTAGTGGCTACACCTTC.

The CDR3 nucleotides read TGTGCCAGCTCGTACGGGACAGGGGGAAAAGAGACCCAGTACTTC. As protein: CASSYGTGGKETQYF. The V and J genes are TRBV18 and TRBJ2-5; 11 bases are a match to TRBD1. Germline lookup yields CDR1 KGHSH and CDR2 LQKENI. The CDR3 is 15 amino acids. Germline trimming cut 6 bases from V and 3 bases from J; bases unmatched to any gene: 6.

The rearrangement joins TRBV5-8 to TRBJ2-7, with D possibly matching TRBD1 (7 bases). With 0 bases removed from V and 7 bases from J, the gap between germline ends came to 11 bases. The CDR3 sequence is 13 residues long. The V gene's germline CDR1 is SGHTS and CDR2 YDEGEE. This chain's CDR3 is CASSLGPGGEQYF. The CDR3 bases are TGTGCCAGCAGCTTGGGCCCAGGGGGGGAGCAGTACTTC.

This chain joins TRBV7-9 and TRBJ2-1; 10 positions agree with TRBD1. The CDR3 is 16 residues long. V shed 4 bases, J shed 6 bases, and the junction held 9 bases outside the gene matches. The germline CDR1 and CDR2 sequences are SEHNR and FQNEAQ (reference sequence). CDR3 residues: CASSSTGTGEGNEQFF. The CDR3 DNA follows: TGTGCCAGCAGCTCAACCGGGACAGGGGAAGGCAATGAGCAGTTCTTC.

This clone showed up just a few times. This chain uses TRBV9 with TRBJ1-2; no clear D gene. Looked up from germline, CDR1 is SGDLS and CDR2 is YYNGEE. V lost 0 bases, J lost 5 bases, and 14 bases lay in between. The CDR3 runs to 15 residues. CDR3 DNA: TGTGCCAGCAGCGTAGAGCACAGCGCCCCGTATGGCTACACCTTC. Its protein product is CASSVEHSAPYGYTF.

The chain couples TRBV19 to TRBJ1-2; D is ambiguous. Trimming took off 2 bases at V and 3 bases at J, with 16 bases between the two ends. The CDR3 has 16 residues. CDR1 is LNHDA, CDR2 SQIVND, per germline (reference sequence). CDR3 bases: TGTGCCAGTAGTATATCCGCGGCTGTCCATGACTATGGCTACACCTTC. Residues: CASSISAAVHDYGYTF.

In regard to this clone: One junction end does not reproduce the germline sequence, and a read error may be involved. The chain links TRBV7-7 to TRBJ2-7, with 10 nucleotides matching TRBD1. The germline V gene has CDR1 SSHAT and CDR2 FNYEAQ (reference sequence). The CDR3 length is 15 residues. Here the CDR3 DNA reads TGTGCTAGCAGCTTATCCTCGGACAGGGGGTTCGAGCAGTACTTC. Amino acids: CASSLSSDRGFEQYF.

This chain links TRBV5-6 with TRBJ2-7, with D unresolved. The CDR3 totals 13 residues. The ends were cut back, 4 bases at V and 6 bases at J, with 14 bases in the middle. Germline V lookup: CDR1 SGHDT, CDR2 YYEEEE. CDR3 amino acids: CASSHGRFGEQYF. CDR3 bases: TGTGCCAGCAGCCATGGCCGTTTTGGCGAGCAGTACTTC. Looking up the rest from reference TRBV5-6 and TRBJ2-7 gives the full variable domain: DAGVTQSPTHLIKTRGQQVTLRCSPKSGHDTVSWYQQALGQGPQFIFQYYEEEERQRGNFPDRFSGHQFPNYSSELNVNALLLGDSALYLCASSHGRFGEQYFGPGTRLTVT.

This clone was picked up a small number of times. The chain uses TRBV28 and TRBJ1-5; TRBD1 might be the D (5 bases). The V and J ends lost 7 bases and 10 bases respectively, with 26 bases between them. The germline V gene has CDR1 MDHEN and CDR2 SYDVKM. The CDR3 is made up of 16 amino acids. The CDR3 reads CASTSSNQGRVRPQHF. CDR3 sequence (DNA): TGTGCCAGCACTTCCTCAAATCAGGGAAGGGTGCGTCCCCAGCATTTT.

CDR3 loop: CASSDRGLGGYTF. CDR3 nucleotide sequence: TGTGCCAGTAGCGACAGGGGCCTAGGTGGCTACACCTTC. The chain employs TRBV19 and TRBJ1-2, with 8 bases identical to TRBD1. Unmatched junction bases numbered 7, after V lost 6 bases and J lost 7 bases. Looked up from germline, CDR1 is LNHDA and CDR2 is SQIVND (reference sequence). The CDR3 runs 13 residues.

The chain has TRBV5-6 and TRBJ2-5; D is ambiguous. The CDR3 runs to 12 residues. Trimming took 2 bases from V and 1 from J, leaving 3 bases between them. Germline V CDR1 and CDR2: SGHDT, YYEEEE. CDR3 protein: CASSLGQETQYF. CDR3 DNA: TGTGCCAGCAGCTTAGGCCAAGAGACCCAGTACTTC.

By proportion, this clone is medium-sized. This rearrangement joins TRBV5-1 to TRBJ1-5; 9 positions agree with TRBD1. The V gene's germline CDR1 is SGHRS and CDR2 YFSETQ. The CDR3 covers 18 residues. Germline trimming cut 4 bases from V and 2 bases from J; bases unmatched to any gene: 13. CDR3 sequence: CASSREPLTGGGNQPQHF. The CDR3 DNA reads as TGCGCCAGCAGCCGGGAGCCCCTTACAGGGGGCGGCAATCAGCCCCAGCATTTT.

The CDR3 nucleotides are TGTGCCACCAGCAGAGATTACGGGAGGGCCTACGAGCAGTACTTC. This gives the protein CATSRDYGRAYEQYF. The chain links TRBV15 to TRBJ2-7; 8 bases align to TRBD2. The V gene end was trimmed by 0 bases and the J gene end by 2 bases; junction bases not matched to a gene: 3. The CDR3 consists of 15 residues. Germline CDR1 is LNHNV and CDR2 is YYDKDF (reference sequence).

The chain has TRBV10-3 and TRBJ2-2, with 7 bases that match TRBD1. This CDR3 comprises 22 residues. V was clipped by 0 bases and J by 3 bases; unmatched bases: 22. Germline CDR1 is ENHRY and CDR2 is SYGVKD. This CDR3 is CAISESISVRGFSPTDTGELFF. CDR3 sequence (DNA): TGTGCCATCAGTGAGTCGATCTCTGTCAGGGGGTTTTCACCCACGGACACCGGGGAGCTGTTTTTT.

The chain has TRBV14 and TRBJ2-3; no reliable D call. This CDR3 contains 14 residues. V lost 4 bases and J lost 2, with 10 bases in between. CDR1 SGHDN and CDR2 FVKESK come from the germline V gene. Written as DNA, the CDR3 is TGTGCCAGCAGCCTTTGGACCCTCACAGATACGCAGTATTTT. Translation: CASSLWTLTDTQYF. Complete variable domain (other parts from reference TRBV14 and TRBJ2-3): EAGVTQFPSHSVIEKGQTVTLRCDPISGHDNLYWYRRVMGKEIKFLLHFVKESKQDESGMPNNRFLAERTGGTYSTLKVQPAELEDSGVYFCASSLWTLTDTQYFGPGTRLTVL.

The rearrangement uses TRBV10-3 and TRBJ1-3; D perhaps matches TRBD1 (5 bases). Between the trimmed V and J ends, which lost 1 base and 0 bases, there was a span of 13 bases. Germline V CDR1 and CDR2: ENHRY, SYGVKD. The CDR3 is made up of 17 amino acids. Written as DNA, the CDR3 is TGTGCCATCAGTGAGTTGAGACAGACTTACTCTGGAAACACCATATATTTT. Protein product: CAISELRQTYSGNTIYF.

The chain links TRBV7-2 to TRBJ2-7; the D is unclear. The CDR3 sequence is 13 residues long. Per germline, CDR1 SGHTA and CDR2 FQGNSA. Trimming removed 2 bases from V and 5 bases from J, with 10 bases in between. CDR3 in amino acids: CASSLFYSDEQYF. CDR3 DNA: TGTGCCAGCAGCTTATTTTATTCGGACGAGCAGTACTTC.

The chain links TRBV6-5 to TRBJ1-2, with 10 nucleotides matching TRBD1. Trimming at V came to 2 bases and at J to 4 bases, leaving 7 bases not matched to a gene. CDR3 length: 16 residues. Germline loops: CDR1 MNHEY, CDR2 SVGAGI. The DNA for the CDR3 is TGTGCCAGCAGTTACCTCAGGACAGGGGGTGGCTATGGCTACACCTTC. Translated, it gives CASSYLRTGGGYGYTF.

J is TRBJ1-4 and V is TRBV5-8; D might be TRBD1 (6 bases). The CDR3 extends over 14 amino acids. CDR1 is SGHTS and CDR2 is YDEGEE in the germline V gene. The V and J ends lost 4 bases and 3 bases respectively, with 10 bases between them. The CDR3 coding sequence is TGTGCCAGCAGCCAGGGGTCGGCTAATGAAAAACTGTTTTTT. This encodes CASSQGSANEKLFF.

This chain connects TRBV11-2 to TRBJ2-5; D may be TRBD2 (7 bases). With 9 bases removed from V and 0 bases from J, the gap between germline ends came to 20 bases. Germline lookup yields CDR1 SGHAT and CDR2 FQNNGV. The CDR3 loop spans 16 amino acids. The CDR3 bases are TGTGCCAGGGGGGGGCGATTTTTACCGTACCAAGAGACCCAGTACTTC. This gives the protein CARGGRFLPYQETQYF.